Listed below are T cell receptor beta chains from one sample, sequenced in a study of shared clonotypes between healthy human individuals. This table comes from immunoSEQ multiplex PCR, and its TCRdb copy is limited to in-frame clones, with some not included. The sample carries about 2 million clones, roughly 94% recorded once. Material for sequencing was naive CD4+ T cells sorted from blood. The receptors here all came from a man between 18 and 29 years old in good health. Both conserved end residues are part of each CDR3. The D gene is left open where the match is weak. A clone size is listed for some rows: how often the clone was seen (once, few, many), or a class if it is expanded.

TRBD1	TRBV4-3	once	TRBJ1-3	CASSQGDRDQNTIYF	TGCGCCAGCAGCCAAGGGGACAGGGATCAAAACACCATATATTTT
.	TRBV30	.	TRBJ1-1	CAWSGPKSGEAFF	TGTGCCTGGAGTGGCCCGAAATCGGGTGAAGCTTTCTTT
TRBD1	TRBV7-2	.	TRBJ1-5	CASSQDRGNQPQHF	TGTGCCAGCAGCCAGGACAGGGGAAACCAGCCCCAGCATTTT
TRBD2	TRBV7-2	.	TRBJ2-5	CASSLGGLAGVTQYF	TGTGCCAGCAGCTTAGGGGGACTAGCGGGAGTGACCCAGTACTTC
.	TRBV7-2	.	TRBJ2-5	CASSLEMLSGQYF	TGTGCCAGCAGCTTAGAGATGTTGAGCGGCCAGTACTTC
.	TRBV29-1	.	TRBJ1-1	CSVDRWDGVTEAFF	TGCAGCGTTGATAGATGGGACGGTGTCACTGAAGCTTTCTTT
.	TRBV18	.	TRBJ2-1	CASSSDTGNEQFF	TGTGCCAGCTCCTCGGACACCGGCAATGAGCAGTTCTTC
.	TRBV5-1	.	TRBJ2-1	CASSLVQGNNEQFF	TGCGCCAGCAGCTTGGTGCAGGGAAACAATGAGCAGTTCTTC
TRBD1	TRBV25-1	.	TRBJ2-7	CASSASGQTYEQYF	TGTGCCAGCAGTGCCTCGGGACAGACCTACGAGCAGTACTTC
.	TRBV5-3	once	TRBJ2-7	CARSSAPHQYF	TGTGCCAGAAGCTCGGCCCCACACCAGTACTTC
TRBD1	TRBV2	.	TRBJ2-5	CASSGQGYYETQYF	TGTGCCAGCAGTGGACAGGGGTACTACGAGACCCAGTACTTC
TRBD2	TRBV5-1	.	TRBJ2-5	CASSLGTSGGETQYF	TGCGCCAGCAGCTTGGGGACTAGCGGCGGGGAGACCCAGTACTTC
.	TRBV30	.	TRBJ2-6	CAWSNSGANVLTF	TGTGCCTGGAGTAATTCTGGGGCCAACGTCCTGACTTTC
.	TRBV7-2	.	TRBJ2-7	CASSTGSGHEQYF	TGTGCCAGCAGCACAGGGTCGGGGCACGAGCAGTACTTC
.	TRBV19	.	TRBJ1-2	CASSGTLGYGYTF	TGTGCCAGTAGCGGGACCCTAGGGTATGGCTACACCTTC
TRBD2	TRBV5-1	once	TRBJ2-7	CASSLAPSTSGSSYEQYF	TGCGCCAGCAGCTTGGCTCCATCTACTAGCGGGAGTTCCTACGAGCAGTACTTC
.	TRBV25-1	.	TRBJ1-4	CASSEFRTGNEKLFF	TGTGCCAGCAGTGAATTTAGGACGGGTAATGAAAAACTGTTTTTT
.	TRBV5-1	.	TRBJ2-7	CASSKGQYEQYF	TGCGCCAGCAGCAAAGGACAGTACGAGCAGTACTTC
TRBD2	TRBV5-1	.	TRBJ2-2	CASSLVASGNTGELFF	TGCGCCAGCAGCTTGGTTGCTAGCGGGAACACCGGGGAGCTGTTTTTT
TRBD1	TRBV18	.	TRBJ2-7	CASSPLSGTGVYEQYF	TGTGCCAGCTCACCCCTGTCCGGGACAGGGGTCTACGAGCAGTACTTC
TRBD1	TRBV7-8	.	TRBJ1-6	CASNLSGTDNSPLHF	TGTGCCAGCAACCTCAGTGGGACAGATAATTCACCCCTCCACTTT
TRBD1	TRBV9	.	TRBJ1-2	CASSVEIPGDRPNYGYTF	TGTGCCAGCAGCGTAGAAATTCCCGGGGACAGGCCTAACTATGGCTACACCTTC
.	TRBV10-3	.	TRBJ2-3	CAISESTSTDTQYF	TGTGCCATCAGTGAGTCAACGTCCACAGATACGCAGTATTTT
TRBD1	TRBV14	.	TRBJ1-2	CASSRDRVWHGYTF	TGTGCCAGCAGCCGGGACAGAGTATGGCATGGCTACACCTTC
TRBD2	TRBV5-1	.	TRBJ2-1	CASSNGAGANEQFF	TGCGCCAGCTCTAACGGAGCGGGAGCCAATGAGCAGTTCTTC
TRBD1	TRBV7-9	.	TRBJ2-5	CASSFWTGGDRETQYF	TGTGCCAGCAGCTTCTGGACAGGGGGGGATCGAGAGACCCAGTACTTC
.	TRBV6-5	once	TRBJ1-4	CASSYKAAHNEKLFF	TGTGCCAGCAGTTACAAGGCTGCCCATAATGAAAAACTGTTTTTT
.	TRBV6-5	.	TRBJ1-3	CASSYRAGNTIYF	TGTGCCAGCAGTTACAGGGCCGGAAACACCATATATTTT
.	TRBV6-1	.	TRBJ1-1	CASSELRGGTEAFF	TGTGCCAGCAGTGAATTGAGGGGAGGGACTGAAGCTTTCTTT
TRBD2	TRBV10-3	.	TRBJ2-3	CAVIAGGTDTQYF	TGTGCCGTTATAGCGGGAGGCACAGATACGCAGTATTTT
.	TRBV5-1	.	TRBJ1-6	CASSSGLQGYNSPLHF	TGCGCCAGCAGCTCCGGGCTCCAGGGGTATAATTCACCCCTCCACTTT
TRBD1	TRBV5-1	once	TRBJ2-3	CASSRTGEGYTQYF	TGCGCCAGCAGCCGGACAGGAGAAGGATATACGCAGTATTTT
.	TRBV4-3	.	TRBJ2-2	CASSQGVGELFF	TGCGCCAGCAGCCAAGGTGTTGGGGAGCTGTTTTTT
.	TRBV28	.	TRBJ1-3	CASRGPLGFSGNTIYF	TGTGCCAGCAGAGGACCCCTGGGCTTCTCTGGAAACACCATATATTTT
.	TRBV6-1	.	TRBJ2-2	CASTAAYAVTGELFF	TGTGCCAGCACAGCCGCCTACGCTGTCACCGGGGAGCTGTTTTTT
.	TRBV19	.	TRBJ2-1	CASSTTGTLYNEQFF	TGTGCCAGTAGTACCACCGGGACACTCTACAATGAGCAGTTCTTC
.	TRBV15	.	TRBJ1-4	CATSRDRGGVGEKLFF	TGTGCCACCAGCAGAGATCGTGGCGGAGTGGGAGAAAAACTGTTTTTT
TRBD2	TRBV9	.	TRBJ2-3	CASSVGEGISTDTQYF	TGTGCCAGCAGCGTAGGGGAGGGGATCAGCACAGATACGCAGTATTTT
.	TRBV29-1	once	TRBJ2-3	CSVRRVLQDTQYF	TGCAGCGTTCGAAGGGTGTTACAGGATACGCAGTATTTT
TRBD1	TRBV18	.	TRBJ1-6	CASSPQGQGDSPLHF	TGTGCCAGCTCACCACAGGGACAGGGCGATTCACCCCTCCACTTT
.	TRBV6-1	once	TRBJ1-1	CASRLRGGDTEAFF	TGTGCCAGCAGGCTACGGGGGGGGGACACTGAAGCTTTCTTT
.	TRBV18	.	TRBJ2-2	CASSPMAGPLNTGELFF	TGTGCCAGCTCACCGATGGCGGGACCGCTGAACACCGGGGAGCTGTTTTTT
.	TRBV5-4	.	TRBJ2-5	CASGRANQETQYF	TGTGCCAGCGGCAGGGCTAACCAAGAGACCCAGTACTTC
.	TRBV5-6	.	TRBJ2-7	CASSLERGIYEQYF	TGTGCCAGCAGCTTGGAAAGGGGGATCTACGAGCAGTACTTC
.	TRBV5-4	.	TRBJ2-5	CASSLVGQETQYF	TGTGCCAGCAGCTTAGTCGGTCAAGAGACCCAGTACTTC
TRBD1	TRBV5-5	.	TRBJ2-2	CASSLGTGGNTGELFF	TGTGCCAGCAGCTTGGGGACAGGGGGCAACACCGGGGAGCTGTTTTTT
.	TRBV11-1	.	TRBJ2-1	CASGLARYEQFF	TGTGCCAGCGGTCTGGCCAGGTATGAGCAGTTCTTC
TRBD2	TRBV5-1	once	TRBJ2-5	CASSLDPGTRGETQYF	TGCGCCAGCAGCTTGGACCCCGGGACTAGGGGAGAGACCCAGTACTTC